The sequence of this T cell receptor beta chain was determined in a study of blood T cell repertoires in COVID-19. The table came from immunoSEQ multiplex PCR; TCRdb's copy has only in-frame clones and leaves some out. The table lists 200,000 to 300,000 clones, around four fifths of them singletons. Germline V CDR1 and CDR2: MNHEY, SVGAGI. The CDR3 runs 15 residues. V was clipped by 5 bases and J by 0 bases; unmatched bases: 6. Sequenced sample: peripheral blood. This receptor was identified in a man aged 55 to 70 with acute or convalescent COVID-19. The gene calls are TRBV6-5 and TRBJ1-1; 7 positions agree with TRBD1. The DNA for the CDR3 is TGTGCCAGCAGTCCCCGACAGGGTATGAACACTGAAGCTTTCTTT. Encoded protein: CASSPRQGMNTEAFF.